In this sample, the clone carrying this T cell receptor (beta chain) turned up a few times. Its antigen is unknown. Possible read error: a much larger clone is one base away. Without the conserved terminal phenylalanine or tryptophan, this CDR3 likely stems from a read error. The CDR3 runs 13 residues. The germline V gene has CDR1 SGDLS and CDR2 YYNGEE. Trimming took 3 bases from V and 0 from J, leaving 6 bases between them. Breast cancer patients provided tissue from their axillary draining lymph nodes. TCRdb re-derived calls from the multiplex PCR reads in MiXCR, one entry per CDR3 protein. The table has a few hundred thousand distinct CDR3 sequences, around 34% seen once. This entry comes from a study of breast tumors, draining lymph nodes, adjacent tissues. Broader study findings: The lymph node origin of tumor T cells was framed as consistent with a hypothesis, not demonstrated. Compared with basal-like, luminal-like tumors shared significantly more repertoire with nontumor tissue. Data fit most tumor T cells coming from lymph node, expanding in tumor. Compared with lymph nodes, tumors were less diverse; compared with nontumor tissue, more.

Input material: axillary lymph node tissue. The rearrangement links TRBV9 to TRBJ1-2; D gene ambiguous. The TCR originated in a female donor with breast cancer. Some clones in this sample may be carry-over from other donors' samples. CDR3: CASSAISNYGYTS. The CDR3, as DNA: TGTGCCAGCAGCGCAATTTCTAACTATGGCTACACCTCC.